A single sample is the source of the 27 T cell receptor beta chains below, sequenced in a study of T cells after yellow fever vaccination. TCRdb reprocessed the 5' RACE reads with MiXCR, giving one entry per CDR3 protein. The sample holds under 50,000 distinct CDR3 sequences, around 6.8% seen once. The source was PBMCs, either bulk or a sorted T-cell subset (CD4+, CD8+, memory, or dextramer-sorted; not recorded which), collected 45 days after the yellow fever booster vaccination. These receptors all come from a man in his thirties or forties who received the YFV17D yellow fever vaccine.

This clonotype was seen a handful of times. The genes are TRBV4-2 and TRBJ2-7; TRBD2 is a possible D gene (6 bases). The germline V and J ends were trimmed by 0 bases and 4 bases, with 16 bases remaining between them. This CDR3 region has 16 residues. CDR1 and CDR2 (germline): LGHNA, YNFKEQ. CDR3 sequence reads: CASSQEGGAGPYEQYF. DNA of the CDR3: TGTGCCAGCAGCCAAGAAGGTGGGGCGGGGCCATACGAGCAGTACTTC.

The sample holds many counts of this clonotype. The chain combines TRBV18 with TRBJ2-5, with unresolved D. Germline CDR1 and CDR2: KGHSH and LQKENI. V was trimmed by 3 bases and J by 4 bases, leaving 3 bases between them. CDR3 size: 11 residues. CDR3 bases: TGTGCCAGCTCACCCTCAGAGACCCAGTACTTC. As protein: CASSPSETQYF.

In its sample, this clonotype was seen many times. The chain is built from TRBV20-1 and TRBJ2-4, with D unclear. V shed 3 bases and J shed 0 bases, with 15 bases lying between them. This CDR3 contains 16 residues. Germline CDR1 and CDR2: DFQATT and SNEGSKA (reference sequence). In DNA form, the CDR3 reads TGCAGTGCTAGTGAGGAGTCGCCGTTAGCCAAAAACATTCAGTACTTC. This encodes CSASEESPLAKNIQYF.

This clonotype was seen ten or more times. The chain is built from TRBV27 and TRBJ2-7; D ambiguous. Germline V CDR1 and CDR2: MNHEY, SMNVEV (reference sequence). CDR3 size: 14 residues. V shed 6 bases and J shed 1 base, with 13 bases lying between them. CDR3 loop: CASSPSVQSYEQYF. In DNA form, the CDR3 reads TGTGCCAGCAGCCCATCGGTTCAATCCTACGAGCAGTACTTC.

The chain couples TRBV10-3 to TRBJ2-1, with 12 positions matching TRBD2. This CDR3 comprises 16 residues. The trim removed 2 bases at V and 6 bases at J, leaving 5 bases unmatched. The germline V gene has CDR1 ENHRY and CDR2 SYGVKD. Here the CDR3 reads CAISEPRTSGTNEQFF. In nucleotides, the CDR3 is TGTGCCATCAGTGAGCCACGGACTAGCGGGACCAATGAGCAGTTCTTC.

This clonotype was observed at least ten times. The chain carries TRBV5-1 and TRBJ2-7; TRBD2 is a possible D gene (5 bases). The CDR3 extends over 13 amino acids. Trimming stripped 3 bases from V and 4 bases from J, with 11 bases between. Per germline, CDR1 SGHRS and CDR2 YFSETQ. The CDR3 reads CASSSPGNYEQYF. For the CDR3, the DNA is TGCGCCAGCAGCTCTCCCGGGAATTACGAGCAGTACTTC.

This clonotype occurred many times. The genes are TRBV3-1 and TRBJ2-3; D unclear. Between the trimmed V and J ends, which lost 4 bases and 6 bases, there was a span of 11 bases. Germline V gene lookup returns CDR1 LGHDT and CDR2 YNNKEL (reference sequence). The CDR3 sequence is 13 residues long. Written as DNA, the CDR3 is TGTGCCAGCAGCCCTACTTTGGAGGATACGCAGTATTTT. Amino acid sequence: CASSPTLEDTQYF.

At least ten counts were recorded for this clonotype. The rearrangement links TRBV2 to TRBJ1-5, with D possibly being TRBD1 (6 bases). Germline V CDR1 and CDR2: SNHLY, FYNNEI. The CDR3 sequence is 13 residues long. Trimming left V 6 bases short and J 4 bases short, with 10 bases between. The CDR3: CASRVTGNQPQHF. CDR3 sequence (DNA): TGTGCCAGCAGGGTCACAGGGAATCAGCCCCAGCATTTT. The complete variable domain, with remaining parts taken from reference TRBV2 and TRBJ1-5, reads EPEVTQTPSHQVTQMGQEVILRCVPISNHLYFYWYRQILGQKVEFLVSFYNNEISEKSEIFDDQFSVERPDGSNFTLKIRSTKLEDSAMYFCASRVTGNQPQHFGDGTRLSIL.

The chain links TRBV20-1 to TRBJ2-1; D is ambiguous. Germline V gives CDR1 DFQATT, CDR2 SNEGSKA (reference sequence). This CDR3 comprises 16 residues. The V and J ends lost 5 bases and 8 bases respectively, with 25 bases between them. The CDR3, as DNA: TGCAGTGCTGCGAACCGTTTGTCCCGACGTTTAGATGAGCAGTTCTTC. It is translated as CSAANRLSRRLDEQFF.

V gene TRBV27 combines with J gene TRBJ2-7; tentative D call: TRBD1 (6 bases). Trimming shortened V by 3 bases and J by 0 bases, and 9 bases separated the two germline ends. The germline V gene encodes CDR1 MNHEY and CDR2 SMNVEV (reference sequence). CDR3 size: 14 residues. The CDR3 region is CASSFDRSSYEQYF. CDR3 nucleotides: TGTGCCAGCAGTTTTGACAGGAGCTCCTACGAGCAGTACTTC.

In its sample, this clonotype was seen many times. The V gene is TRBV5-1, the J gene TRBJ2-5; D is unresolved. This CDR3 is 14 amino acids long. Germline V gives CDR1 SGHRS, CDR2 YFSETQ. V was clipped by 0 bases and J by 5 bases, with 11 bases between them. CDR3 coding DNA: TGCGCCAGCAGCTTGGGTTGGGGATCGGAGACCCAGTACTTC. It translates to CASSLGWGSETQYF.

There are a few counts of this clonotype. The V gene is TRBV2, the J gene TRBJ2-5, with 9 positions matching TRBD2. Germline CDR1 reads SNHLY; CDR2 reads FYNNEI. The junction had 8 bases not matched to a gene; V was cut back by 7 bases and J by 5 bases. This CDR3 has 14 amino acids. CDR3 sequence (DNA): TGTGCCAGCAAGCAGCTAGCGGGATTGGAGACCCAGTACTTC. It yields the protein CASKQLAGLETQYF.

This clonotype was seen at least ten times. J is TRBJ1-1 and V is TRBV15, with D unresolved. The germline gives CDR1 LNHNV, CDR2 YYDKDF (reference sequence). V was cut by 1 base and J by 4 bases, with 13 bases left in between. The CDR3 has 15 residues. CDR3 loop: CATSRGAWAGTEAFF. The CDR3 region has the DNA TGTGCCACCAGCAGAGGGGCGTGGGCGGGCACTGAAGCTTTCTTT.

This clonotype was counted many times. The genes are TRBV5-6 and TRBJ1-5; TRBD1 is a possible D gene (5 bases). From germline, CDR1 is SGHDT and CDR2 YYEEEE. This CDR3 has 16 residues. V lost 1 base and J lost 3, with 14 bases in between. Here the CDR3 DNA reads TGTGCCAGCAGCTTGTGGGACCGACGGTACAATCAGCCCCAGCATTTT. It yields the protein CASSLWDRRYNQPQHF.

The chain carries TRBV5-3 and TRBJ2-1, with D unclear. TRBV5-3 is reported as an ORF; its role is uncertain. Trimming pared 8 bases from V and 7 bases from J, leaving 10 bases between. The CDR3 length is 11 residues. The CDR3 nucleotides are TGTGCCAGGCGCCCCGGGAATGAGCAGTTCTTC. This gives the protein CARRPGNEQFF.

This clonotype turned up a few times. The rearrangement joins TRBV30 to TRBJ2-7; weak D call: TRBD2 (6 bases). The germline V gene has CDR1 GTSNPN and CDR2 SVGIG (reference sequence). Trimming cost V 7 bases and J 1 base, with 11 bases left between them. The CDR3 totals 12 residues. In DNA, the CDR3 is TGTGCCTCGGGACTCCAATCCTACGAGCAGTACTTC. Its protein product is CASGLQSYEQYF.

Many counts were recorded for this clonotype. The CDR3 DNA reads as TGTGCCAGCAGTTCACAGGGGGGCTACACTGAAGCTTTCTTT. This gives the protein CASSSQGGYTEAFF. This chain uses TRBV12-3 or TRBV12-4 with TRBJ1-1; 8 nucleotides agree with TRBD1. J gave up 3 bases and V 4 bases, and 4 bases lay outside the gene matches. The CDR3 length is 14 residues.

This clonotype has more than one count but fewer than ten. The chain couples TRBV2 to TRBJ1-1, with a weak D call TRBD1 (6 bases). The CDR3 is made up of 14 amino acids. Trimming pared 6 bases from V and 4 bases from J, leaving 15 bases between. Germline V gene lookup returns CDR1 SNHLY and CDR2 FYNNEI. This CDR3 is CASRGVGGGTEAFF. The CDR3 DNA reads as TGTGCCAGCAGGGGGGTCGGGGGCGGCACTGAAGCTTTCTTT.

This clonotype was counted at least ten times. V is TRBV28 and J is TRBJ2-1; TRBD2 aligns across 14 bases. Losses at the gene ends were 3 bases for V and 13 bases for J; bases not matched to a gene: 8. CDR1 and CDR2 (germline): MDHEN, SYDVKM. This CDR3 spans 15 amino acids. The CDR3 sequence is CASSLTGLAGVPQFF. CDR3 DNA sequence: TGTGCCAGCAGTTTGACGGGACTAGCGGGAGTCCCCCAGTTCTTC.

This chain links TRBV20-1 with TRBJ1-5; D not resolved. V lost 0 bases, J lost 5 bases, and 17 bases lay in between. The CDR3 covers 16 residues. CDR1 is DFQATT, CDR2 SNEGSKA, per germline (reference sequence). The CDR3 sequence is CSAREITQNRDQPQHF. CDR3 DNA: TGCAGTGCTAGAGAGATAACTCAGAATCGAGATCAGCCCCAGCATTTT.

This clonotype showed up many times. CDR3 coding DNA: TGCAGTGCTAGAGAATTTGCGAGTGCGCAGTTCTTC. Its protein product is CSAREFASAQFF. The chain uses TRBV20-1 and TRBJ2-1, with D unclear. The CDR3 runs 12 residues. V lost 0 bases and J 12 bases, leaving 12 bases between the germline ends. Germline CDR1 reads DFQATT; CDR2 reads SNEGSKA (reference sequence).

The chain joins TRBV9 to TRBJ2-7; D is tentatively TRBD1 or TRBD2 (6 bases each). The germline V gene has CDR1 SGDLS and CDR2 YYNGEE. The V and J ends lost 3 bases and 3 bases respectively, with 16 bases between them. This CDR3 has 15 residues. CDR3 residues: CASSAEGGVDYEQYF. The CDR3, as DNA: TGTGCCAGCAGCGCTGAGGGGGGAGTCGACTACGAGCAGTACTTC.

This clonotype occurred many times. The rearrangement links TRBV9 to TRBJ2-3, with no clear D. The CDR3 length is 15 residues. V was cut by 0 bases and J by 0 bases, with 8 bases left in between. The germline gives CDR1 SGDLS, CDR2 YYNGEE. In DNA, the CDR3 is TGTGCCAGCAGCGTAGCAACTTCTAGCACAGATACGCAGTATTTT. It is translated as CASSVATSSTDTQYF. The full variable domain, with the rest looked up from reference TRBV9 and TRBJ2-3, is DSGVTQTPKHLITATGQRVTLRCSPRSGDLSVYWYQQSLDQGLQFLIQYYNGEERAKGNILERFSAQQFPDLHSELNLSSLELGDSALYFCASSVATSSTDTQYFGPGTRLTVL.

This clonotype has a count of ten or more. CDR3 protein: CASSVTGHPNQPQHF. CDR3 nucleotides: TGTGCCAGCAGCGTAACTGGACATCCCAATCAGCCCCAGCATTTT. The V call is TRBV9, the J call TRBJ1-5, with D perhaps matching TRBD1 (5 bases). The CDR3 length is 15 residues. Per germline, CDR1 SGDLS and CDR2 YYNGEE. V shed 1 base and J shed 3 bases, with 11 bases lying between them.

V is TRBV5-4 and J is TRBJ2-5, with D perhaps matching TRBD1 (6 bases). The CDR3 runs 13 residues. The V gene lost 10 bases and the J gene lost 5 bases, with 18 bases spanning the gap. The germline V gene has CDR1 SGHNT and CDR2 YYREEE (reference sequence). In DNA form, the CDR3 reads TGTGCCTGGGTATCAGGGGTGGGTGAGACCCAGTACTTC. It translates to CAWVSGVGETQYF.

This sequence joins TRBV5-4 and TRBJ2-5; D gene unclear. Germline CDR1 reads SGHNT; CDR2 reads YYREEE (reference sequence). The CDR3 runs to 13 residues. V was cut by 3 bases and J by 3 bases, with 9 bases left in between. The DNA for the CDR3 is TGTGCCAGCAGCTGGGCTGGAAAAGAGACCCAGTACTTC. It translates to CASSWAGKETQYF.

The sample holds a few counts of this clonotype. The chain links TRBV25-1 to TRBJ2-3, with 10 nucleotides matching TRBD1. Germline CDR1 reads MGHDK; CDR2 reads SYGVNS. There are 13 residues in the CDR3. V was pared by 6 bases and J by 10 bases, with 7 bases of the junction left unmatched. The CDR3, as DNA: TGTGCCAGCAGCTCCCGGGACAGGGGACCGCAGTATTTT. Encoded protein: CASSSRDRGPQYF.